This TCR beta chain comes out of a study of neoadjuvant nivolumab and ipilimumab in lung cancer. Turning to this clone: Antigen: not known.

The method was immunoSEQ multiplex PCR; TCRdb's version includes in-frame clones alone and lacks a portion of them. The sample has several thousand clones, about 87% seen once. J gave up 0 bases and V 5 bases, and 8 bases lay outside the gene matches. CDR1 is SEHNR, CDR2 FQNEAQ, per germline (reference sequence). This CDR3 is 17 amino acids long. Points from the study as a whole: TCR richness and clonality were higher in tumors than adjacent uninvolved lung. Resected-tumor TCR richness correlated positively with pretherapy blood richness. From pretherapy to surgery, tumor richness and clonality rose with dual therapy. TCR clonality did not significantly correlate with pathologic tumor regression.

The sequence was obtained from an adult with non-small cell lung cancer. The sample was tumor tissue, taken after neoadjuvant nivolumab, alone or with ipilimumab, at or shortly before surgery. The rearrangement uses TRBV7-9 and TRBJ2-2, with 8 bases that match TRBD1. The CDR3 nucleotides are TGTGCCAGCAGCGACCCCCTGGACAGGGCGAACACCGGGGAGCTGTTTTTT. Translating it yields CASSDPLDRANTGELFF.